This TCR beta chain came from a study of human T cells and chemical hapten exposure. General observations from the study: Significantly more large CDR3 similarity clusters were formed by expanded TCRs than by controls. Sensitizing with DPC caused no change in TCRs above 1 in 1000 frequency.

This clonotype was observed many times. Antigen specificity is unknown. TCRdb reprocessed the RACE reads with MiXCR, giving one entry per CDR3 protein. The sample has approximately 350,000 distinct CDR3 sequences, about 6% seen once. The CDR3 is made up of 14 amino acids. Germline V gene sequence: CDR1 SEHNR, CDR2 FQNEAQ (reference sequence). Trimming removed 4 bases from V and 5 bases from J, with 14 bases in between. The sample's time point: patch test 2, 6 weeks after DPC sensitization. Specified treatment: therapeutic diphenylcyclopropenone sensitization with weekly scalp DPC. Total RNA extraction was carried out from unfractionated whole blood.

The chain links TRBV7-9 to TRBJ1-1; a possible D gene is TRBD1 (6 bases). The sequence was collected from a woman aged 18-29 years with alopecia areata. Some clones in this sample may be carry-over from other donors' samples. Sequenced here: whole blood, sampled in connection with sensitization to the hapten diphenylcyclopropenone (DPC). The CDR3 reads CASSSSGAGTEAFF. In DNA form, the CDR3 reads TGTGCCAGCAGCTCATCAGGGGCTGGAACTGAAGCTTTCTTT.